Here is one T cell receptor (beta chain) with its context. As handled by the study authors: Nucleated cell counts were estimated from reference gene primer amplification. Here immunoSEQ multiplex PCR was the method, and the copy in TCRdb shows in-frame clones only, minus some. V, J and clone size are those of that table, while D and trimming were read from the DNA. The table includes approximately 250,000 clones, around 86% detected once. These data belong to a study of blood T cell repertoires in COVID-19. Turning to the study itself: Italy, Spain and the United States were the sources of the convalescent and acute COVID-19 samples. PBMCs, B-cell-depleted T cells, or T cells were the source of the cDNA or gDNA that made up the material.

The material sequenced was peripheral blood. The clonotype was recovered from a man aged 30 to 45 who had recovered from COVID-19.

This chain's CDR3 is CASSLELDTEAFF. The CDR3 DNA reads TGTGCCAGCAGCTTAGAACTTGACACTGAAGCTTTCTTT. J is TRBJ1-1 and V is TRBV11-3; D unclear. With 0 bases removed from V and 3 bases from J, the gap between germline ends came to 5 bases. Germline loops: CDR1 SGHNT, CDR2 YENEEA. This CDR3 region has 13 residues.